This T cell receptor beta chain was identified in a study of T cell changes during pregnancy in multiple sclerosis (dated by TCRdb to the late 2010s). For context, the study as a whole: The study looked at changes in the T cell repertoire across pregnancy in women with multiple sclerosis.

Concerning this clone: The antigen it binds to is not known. Base quality data are lacking; no much larger clone is found one base away.

V loses 1 base of germline sequence and J loses 6 bases, and the interval between the two ends is 10 bases. Via the germline V gene, CDR1 is LGHNA and CDR2 YNFKEQ. The CDR3 starts with the cysteine, ends with the phenylalanine, and has 13 residues. Of the read, only the CDR3 DNA is kept; its 39 bases are in frame from base 1. The library was prepared using the immunoSEQ multiplex PCR assay. TCRdb mirrors the immuneACCESS table, restricted to in-frame sequences. Some clones are absent from its copies; in checked studies, under half trace to an unresolved V gene, and the reason for the others is unknown. Across this sample there are 45,000 to 55,000 clones, with about 92% seen only once. The ten largest clones represent around 0.89% of the sample.

The rearrangement combines TRBV4-2 with TRBJ2-7; TRBD2 could be the D gene, as 6 bases match. The input for sequencing was peripheral blood, taken after pregnancy. This clonotype was sampled from a female donor with multiple sclerosis, enrolled in a pregnancy study. For the CDR3, the sequence is CASSQGLASEQYF. The base sequence is TGTGCCAGCAGCCAAGGGCTAGCGAGCGAGCAGTACTTC.